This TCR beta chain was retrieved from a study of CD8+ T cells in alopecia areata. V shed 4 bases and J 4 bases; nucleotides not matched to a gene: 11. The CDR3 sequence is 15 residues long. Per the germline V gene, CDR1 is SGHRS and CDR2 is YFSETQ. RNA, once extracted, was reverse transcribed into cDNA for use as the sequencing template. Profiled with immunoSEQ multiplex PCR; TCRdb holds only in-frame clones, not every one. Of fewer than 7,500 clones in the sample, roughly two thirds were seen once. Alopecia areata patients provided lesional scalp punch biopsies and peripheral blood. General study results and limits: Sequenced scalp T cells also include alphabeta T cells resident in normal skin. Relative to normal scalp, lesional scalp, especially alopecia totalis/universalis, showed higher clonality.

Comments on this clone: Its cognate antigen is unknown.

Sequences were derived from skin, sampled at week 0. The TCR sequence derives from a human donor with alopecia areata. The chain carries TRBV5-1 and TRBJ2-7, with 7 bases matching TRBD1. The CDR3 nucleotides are TGCGCCAGCAGCCGAAATGTCGGACAGGCTTACGAGCAGTACTTC. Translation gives CASSRNVGQAYEQYF.